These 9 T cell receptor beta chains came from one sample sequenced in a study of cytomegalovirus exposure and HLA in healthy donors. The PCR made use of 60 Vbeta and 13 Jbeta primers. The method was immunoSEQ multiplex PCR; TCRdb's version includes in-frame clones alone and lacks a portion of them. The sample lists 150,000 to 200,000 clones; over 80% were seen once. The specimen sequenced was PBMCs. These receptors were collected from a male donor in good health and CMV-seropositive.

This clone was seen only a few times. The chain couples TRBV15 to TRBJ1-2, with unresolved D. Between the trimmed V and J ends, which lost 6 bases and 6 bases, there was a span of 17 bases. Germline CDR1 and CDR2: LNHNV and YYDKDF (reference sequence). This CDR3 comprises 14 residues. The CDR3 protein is CATSSVEAADGYTF. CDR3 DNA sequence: TGTGCCACCAGTTCCGTTGAGGCTGCCGATGGCTACACCTTC.

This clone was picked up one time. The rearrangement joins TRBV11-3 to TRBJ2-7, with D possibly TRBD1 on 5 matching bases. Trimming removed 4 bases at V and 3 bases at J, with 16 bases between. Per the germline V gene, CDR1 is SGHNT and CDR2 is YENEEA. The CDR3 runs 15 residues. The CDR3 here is CASSSPPIGDYEQYF. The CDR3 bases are TGTGCCAGCAGCTCGCCCCCCATAGGGGACTACGAGCAGTACTTC.

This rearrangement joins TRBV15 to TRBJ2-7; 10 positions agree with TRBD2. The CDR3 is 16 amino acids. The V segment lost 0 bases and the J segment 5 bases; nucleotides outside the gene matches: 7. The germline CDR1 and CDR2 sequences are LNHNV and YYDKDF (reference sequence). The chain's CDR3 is CATSRDPGLAQDEQYF. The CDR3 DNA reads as TGTGCCACCAGCAGAGATCCGGGACTAGCGCAGGACGAGCAGTACTTC. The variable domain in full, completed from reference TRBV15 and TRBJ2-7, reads DAMVIQNPRYQVTQFGKPVTLSCSQTLNHNVMYWYQQKSSQAPKLLFHYYDKDFNNEADTPDNFQSRRPNTSFCFLDIRSPGLGDTAMYLCATSRDPGLAQDEQYFGPGTRLTVT.

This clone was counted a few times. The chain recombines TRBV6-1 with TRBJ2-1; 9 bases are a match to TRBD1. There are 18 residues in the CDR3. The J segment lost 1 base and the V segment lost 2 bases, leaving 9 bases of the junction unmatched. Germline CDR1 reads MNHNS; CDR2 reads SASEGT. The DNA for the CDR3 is TGTGCCAGCAGTGAAAGACAGGGGGTAGGGCCTTCCTACAATGAGCAGTTCTTC. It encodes CASSERQGVGPSYNEQFF.

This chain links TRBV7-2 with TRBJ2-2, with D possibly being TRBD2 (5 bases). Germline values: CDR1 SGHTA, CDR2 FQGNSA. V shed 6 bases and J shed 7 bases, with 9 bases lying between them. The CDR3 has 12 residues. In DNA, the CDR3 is TGTGCCAGCAGTTGGGAGATCGGGGAGCTGTTTTTT. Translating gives CASSWEIGELFF.

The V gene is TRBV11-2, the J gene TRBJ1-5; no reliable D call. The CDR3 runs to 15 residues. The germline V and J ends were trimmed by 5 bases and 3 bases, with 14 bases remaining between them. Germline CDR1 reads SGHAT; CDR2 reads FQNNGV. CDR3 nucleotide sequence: TGTGCCAGCAGCCTTCCGTCCCGGGACAATCAGCCCCAGCATTTT. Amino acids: CASSLPSRDNQPQHF.

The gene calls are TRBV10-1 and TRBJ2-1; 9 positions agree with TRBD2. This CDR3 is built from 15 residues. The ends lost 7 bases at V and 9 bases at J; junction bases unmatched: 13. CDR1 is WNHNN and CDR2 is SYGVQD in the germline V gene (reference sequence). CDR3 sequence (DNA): TGCGCCAGCATCGACGGGGGACTAGCCAACGGTGAGCAGTTCTTC. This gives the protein CASIDGGLANGEQFF.

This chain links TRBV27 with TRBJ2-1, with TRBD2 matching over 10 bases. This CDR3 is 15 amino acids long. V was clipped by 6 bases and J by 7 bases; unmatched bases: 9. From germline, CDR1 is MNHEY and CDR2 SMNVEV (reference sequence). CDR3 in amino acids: CASSDPGLARNEQFF. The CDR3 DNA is TGTGCCAGCAGCGACCCGGGACTAGCGAGGAATGAGCAGTTCTTC.

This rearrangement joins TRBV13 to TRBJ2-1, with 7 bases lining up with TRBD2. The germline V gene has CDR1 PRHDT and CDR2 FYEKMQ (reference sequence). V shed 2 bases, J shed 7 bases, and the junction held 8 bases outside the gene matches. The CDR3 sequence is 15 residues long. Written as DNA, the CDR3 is TGTGCCAGCAGCTTACTCTCTAGCGGAAATAATGAGCAGTTCTTC. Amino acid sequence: CASSLLSSGNNEQFF.